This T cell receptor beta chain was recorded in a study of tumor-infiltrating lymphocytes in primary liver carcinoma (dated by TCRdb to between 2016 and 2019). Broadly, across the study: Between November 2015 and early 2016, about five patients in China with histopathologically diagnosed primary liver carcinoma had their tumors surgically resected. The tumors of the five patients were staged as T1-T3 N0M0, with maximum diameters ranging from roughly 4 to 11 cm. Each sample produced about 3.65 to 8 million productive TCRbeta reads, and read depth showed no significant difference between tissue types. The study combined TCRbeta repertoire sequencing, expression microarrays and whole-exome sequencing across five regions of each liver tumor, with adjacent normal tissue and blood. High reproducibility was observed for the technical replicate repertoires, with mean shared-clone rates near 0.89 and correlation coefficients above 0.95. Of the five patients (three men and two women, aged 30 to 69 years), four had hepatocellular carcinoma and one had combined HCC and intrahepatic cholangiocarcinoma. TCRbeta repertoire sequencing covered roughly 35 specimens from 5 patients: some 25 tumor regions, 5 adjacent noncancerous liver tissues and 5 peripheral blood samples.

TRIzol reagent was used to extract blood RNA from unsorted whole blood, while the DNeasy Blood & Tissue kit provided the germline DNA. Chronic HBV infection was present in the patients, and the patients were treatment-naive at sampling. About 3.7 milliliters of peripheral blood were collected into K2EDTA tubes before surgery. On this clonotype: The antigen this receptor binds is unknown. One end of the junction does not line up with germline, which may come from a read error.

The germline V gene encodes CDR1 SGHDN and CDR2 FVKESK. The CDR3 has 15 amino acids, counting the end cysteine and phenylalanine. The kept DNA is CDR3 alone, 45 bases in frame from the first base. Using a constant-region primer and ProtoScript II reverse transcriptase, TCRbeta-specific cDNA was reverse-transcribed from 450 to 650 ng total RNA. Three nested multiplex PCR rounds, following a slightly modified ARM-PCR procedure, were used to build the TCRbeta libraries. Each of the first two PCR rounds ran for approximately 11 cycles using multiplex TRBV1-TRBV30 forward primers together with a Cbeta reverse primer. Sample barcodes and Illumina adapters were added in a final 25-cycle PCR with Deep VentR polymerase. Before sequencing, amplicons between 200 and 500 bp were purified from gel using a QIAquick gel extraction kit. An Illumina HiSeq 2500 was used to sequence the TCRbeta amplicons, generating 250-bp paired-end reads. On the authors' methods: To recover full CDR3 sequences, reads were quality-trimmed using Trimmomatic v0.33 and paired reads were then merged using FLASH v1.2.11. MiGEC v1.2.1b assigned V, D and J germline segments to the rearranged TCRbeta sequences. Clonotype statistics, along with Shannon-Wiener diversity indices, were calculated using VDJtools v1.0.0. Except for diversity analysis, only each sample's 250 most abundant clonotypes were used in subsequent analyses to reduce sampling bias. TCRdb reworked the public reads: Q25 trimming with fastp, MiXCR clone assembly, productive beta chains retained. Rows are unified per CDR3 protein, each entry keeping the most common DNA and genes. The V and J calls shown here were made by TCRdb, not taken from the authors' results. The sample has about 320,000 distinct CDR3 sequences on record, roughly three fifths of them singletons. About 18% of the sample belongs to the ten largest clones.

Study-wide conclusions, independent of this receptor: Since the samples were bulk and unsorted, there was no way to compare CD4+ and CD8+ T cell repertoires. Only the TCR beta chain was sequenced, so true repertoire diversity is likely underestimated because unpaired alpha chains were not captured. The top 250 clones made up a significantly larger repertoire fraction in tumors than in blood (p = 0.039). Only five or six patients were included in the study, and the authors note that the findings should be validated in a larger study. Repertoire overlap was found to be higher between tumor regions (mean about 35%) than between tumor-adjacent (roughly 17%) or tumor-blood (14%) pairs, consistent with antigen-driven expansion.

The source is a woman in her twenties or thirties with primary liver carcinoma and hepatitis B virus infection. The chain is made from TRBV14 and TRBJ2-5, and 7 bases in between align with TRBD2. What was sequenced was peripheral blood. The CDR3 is CTSSQAGSSRETQYF. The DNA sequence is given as TGTACCAGCAGCCAAGCGGGGTCGAGTCGGGAGACCCAGTACTTC.